Following are 20 T cell receptor beta chains from one sample sequenced in a study of T cell changes during pregnancy in multiple sclerosis. Only in-frame clones appear in the TCRdb table, and some are missing; sequencing was by immunoSEQ multiplex PCR. In the table there are about 32,000 clones, just over 90% of which are singletons. This specimen was CD4+ T cells from peripheral blood mononuclear cells, taken in the second trimester of pregnancy. Receptors were obtained from a female donor with multiple sclerosis, enrolled in a pregnancy study.

CDR3 sequence reads: CASSESGRGSYNEQFF. CDR3 sequence (DNA): TGTGCCAGCAGTGAGAGCGGTCGAGGCTCCTACAATGAGCAGTTCTTC. This chain joins TRBV25-1 and TRBJ2-1, with D possibly being TRBD2 (5 bases). The CDR3 extends over 16 amino acids. V was shortened by 3 bases and J by 0 bases, with 12 bases between the two germline ends. Per germline, CDR1 MGHDK and CDR2 SYGVNS.

The chain links TRBV19 to TRBJ1-1; D call uncertain. V was pared by 5 bases and J by 1 base, with 14 bases between. CDR1 LNHDA and CDR2 SQIVND come from the germline V gene (reference sequence). There are 15 residues in the CDR3. The CDR3 here is CASSALTLPNTEAFF. Here the CDR3 DNA reads TGTGCCAGTAGTGCCCTGACTCTCCCGAACACTGAAGCTTTCTTT.

This clone was found once. This chain connects TRBV7-9 to TRBJ1-4; the D is unclear. The germline V and J ends were trimmed by 3 bases and 4 bases, with 9 bases remaining between them. The CDR3 consists of 14 residues. Looked up from germline, CDR1 is SEHNR and CDR2 is FQNEAQ (reference sequence). CDR3 protein: CASSFVSRNEKLFF. The CDR3 nucleotides read TGTGCCAGCAGCTTCGTCAGTCGTAATGAAAAACTGTTTTTT. Full variable domain (missing parts from reference TRBV7-9 and TRBJ1-4): DTGVSQNPRHKITKRGQNVTFRCDPISEHNRLYWYRQTLGQGPEFLTYFQNEAQLEKSRLLSDRFSAERPKGSFSTLEIQRTEQGDSAMYLCASSFVSRNEKLFFGSGTQLSVL.

The chain's CDR3 is CASSLGAGGPETQYF. CDR3 sequence (DNA): TGTGCCAGCAGCTTAGGAGCGGGAGGGCCGGAGACCCAGTACTTC. The chain couples TRBV7-2 to TRBJ2-5, with 10 bases lining up with TRBD2. Per germline, CDR1 SGHTA and CDR2 FQGNSA. The CDR3 is 15 amino acids. V was pared by 1 base and J by 5 bases, with 4 bases of the junction left unmatched.

V gene TRBV18 combines with J gene TRBJ2-7; D is unclear. This CDR3 contains 15 residues. Germline CDR1 and CDR2: KGHSH and LQKENI. With 0 bases removed from V and 0 bases from J, the gap between germline ends came to 9 bases. The CDR3 nucleotides read TGTGCCAGCTCACCACCTAACCAGGACTCCTACGAGCAGTACTTC. Protein: CASSPPNQDSYEQYF.

The J gene is TRBJ1-2, the V gene TRBV5-1; a possible D gene is TRBD1 (5 bases). Trimming removed 3 bases from V and 0 bases from J, with 12 bases in between. This CDR3 is built from 15 residues. Germline V gene lookup returns CDR1 SGHRS and CDR2 YFSETQ. The CDR3 here is CASSSTGPANYGYTF. DNA for the CDR3: TGCGCCAGCAGCTCTACAGGTCCAGCTAACTATGGCTACACCTTC.

The gene calls are TRBV27 and TRBJ2-5; 11 positions match TRBD1. The V segment lost 6 bases and the J segment 6 bases; nucleotides outside the gene matches: 15. Germline CDR1 MNHEY, CDR2 SMNVEV (reference sequence). The CDR3 length is 17 residues. CDR3 in amino acids: CASSYTKGTGGVQTQYF. DNA of the CDR3: TGTGCCAGCAGCTATACAAAAGGGACAGGGGGTGTGCAGACCCAGTACTTC.

The V and J genes are TRBV5-1 and TRBJ2-2; 8 bases match TRBD1. This CDR3 region has 17 residues. The V segment lost 7 bases and the J segment 2 bases; nucleotides outside the gene matches: 13. Germline-derived CDR1 and CDR2 are SGHRS and YFSETQ. This CDR3 reads CASQVRAGTGNTGELFF. The CDR3 DNA is TGCGCCAGCCAAGTAAGGGCCGGGACAGGAAACACCGGGGAGCTGTTTTTT.

The chain links TRBV19 to TRBJ1-2; 9 bases are a match to TRBD1. V was clipped by 6 bases and J by 3 bases; unmatched bases: 11. Germline values: CDR1 LNHDA, CDR2 SQIVND (reference sequence). The CDR3 spans 16 residues. The CDR3 DNA reads as TGTGCCAGTAGGTTAATTACAGGGGGCCCGGACTATGGCTACACCTTC. Residues: CASRLITGGPDYGYTF.

This chain joins TRBV9 and TRBJ1-2; weak D call: TRBD1 (5 bases). The germline gives CDR1 SGDLS, CDR2 YYNGEE. The V gene lost 3 bases and the J gene lost 8 bases, with 29 bases spanning the gap. The CDR3 spans 18 residues. The CDR3 region is CASSAVTGDFTASKGYTF. DNA of the CDR3: TGTGCCAGCAGCGCAGTAACAGGCGACTTCACGGCCTCTAAGGGCTACACCTTC.

This clone was detected once. V is TRBV5-8 and J is TRBJ2-7; 11 bases align to TRBD2. Trimming removed 2 bases from V and 2 bases from J; junction bases left unmatched: 6. Germline V gene lookup returns CDR1 SGHTS and CDR2 YDEGEE. The CDR3 covers 16 residues. The CDR3 here is CASSFTGTSGTYEQYF. The CDR3 coding sequence is TGTGCCAGCAGCTTTACCGGGACTAGCGGAACCTACGAGCAGTACTTC.

The rearrangement links TRBV28 to TRBJ1-4, with D tentatively TRBD1 (6 bases). CDR3 size: 17 residues. Germline CDR1 reads MDHEN; CDR2 reads SYDVKM. The ends were cut back, 3 bases at V and 5 bases at J, with 19 bases in the middle. CDR3 region: CASSFPAGGRGNEKLFF. CDR3 bases: TGTGCCAGCAGTTTTCCGGCGGGCGGCAGGGGCAATGAAAAACTGTTTTTT.

The chain links TRBV30 to TRBJ2-7, with TRBD2 as a possible D gene (6 bases). From germline, CDR1 is GTSNPN and CDR2 SVGIG (reference sequence). The V gene lost 4 bases and the J gene lost 2 bases, with 18 bases spanning the gap. The CDR3 runs to 15 residues. The CDR3 DNA reads as TGTGCCTGGATGCCCCCCGTATCGGGAGCCTACGAGCAGTACTTC. Translating gives CAWMPPVSGAYEQYF.

The rearrangement joins TRBV6-5 to TRBJ1-2; maybe TRBD1 (6 bases). The CDR3 length is 15 residues. Germline V gene lookup returns CDR1 MNHEY and CDR2 SVGAGI. V was pared by 8 bases and J by 4 bases, with 20 bases between. This CDR3 reads CASRPRGGRAYGYTF. The CDR3 DNA follows: TGTGCCAGCCGTCCTAGGGGGGGGCGCGCCTATGGCTACACCTTC.

The J gene is TRBJ1-1, the V gene TRBV18; D perhaps matches TRBD1 (6 bases). Between the trimmed V and J ends, which lost 6 bases and 8 bases, there was a span of 19 bases. CDR1 and CDR2 (germline): KGHSH, LQKENI. CDR3 size: 14 residues. In nucleotides, the CDR3 is TGTGCCAGCTCCCCTACCGCCTCCACAGGGGAAGCTTTCTTT. Translation: CASSPTASTGEAFF.

The chain carries TRBV15 and TRBJ2-5; the match to TRBD1 covers 7 bases. Germline V gives CDR1 LNHNV, CDR2 YYDKDF (reference sequence). V was clipped by 0 bases and J by 0 bases; unmatched bases: 1. The CDR3 sequence is 15 residues long. CDR3 region: CATSRDRGNQETQYF. The CDR3 DNA sequence: TGTGCCACCAGCAGAGACAGGGGGAACCAAGAGACCCAGTACTTC.

The J gene is TRBJ2-1, the V gene TRBV11-1; TRBD2 matches 8 bases. The CDR3 covers 16 residues. Germline CDR1 SGHAT, CDR2 FQDESV (reference sequence). V lost 4 bases to trimming and J lost 4 bases; unmatched junction nucleotides: 9. This CDR3 reads CASSSTGTRGYNEQFF. For the CDR3, the DNA is TGTGCCAGCAGCTCCACCGGGACTAGAGGGTACAATGAGCAGTTCTTC.

This clone was seen just once. The chain joins TRBV30 to TRBJ2-2; 7 bases agree with TRBD1. The CDR3 length is 15 residues. V lost 4 bases, J lost 2 bases, and 7 bases stayed unmatched. CDR1 is GTSNPN, CDR2 SVGIG, per germline (reference sequence). CDR3 sequence: CAWTRQGINTGELFF. As DNA, the CDR3 is TGTGCCTGGACCCGACAGGGAATTAACACCGGGGAGCTGTTTTTT.

DNA for the CDR3: TGTGCCAGCAGCCCTCGGGACAGAACTAATGAAAAACTGTTTTTT. Translation gives CASSPRDRTNEKLFF. The chain recombines TRBV11-3 with TRBJ1-4, with 7 positions matching TRBD1. The CDR3 length is 15 residues. Germline loops: CDR1 SGHNT, CDR2 YENEEA. With V trimmed by 5 bases and J by 1 base, 4 bases remained unmatched.

The J gene is TRBJ1-2, the V gene TRBV5-5; a possible D gene is TRBD1 (5 bases). Germline lookup yields CDR1 SGHKS and CDR2 YYEKEE (reference sequence). V was clipped by 2 bases and J by 3 bases, with 8 bases between them. CDR3 length: 13 amino acids. CDR3 in amino acids: CASSFRVDYGYTF. In nucleotides, the CDR3 is TGTGCCAGCAGCTTCAGGGTTGACTATGGCTACACCTTC.